These 31 T cell receptor beta chains were all obtained from the same sample, sequenced in a study of T cell repertoires in cytomegalovirus infection. TCRdb used MiXCR to reprocess the reads, holding one entry per CDR3 protein. Of fewer than 350,000 distinct CDR3 sequences listed, more than 8% are singletons. The source material was PBMCs. The receptors originated from a human donor in good health (CMV status not recorded). Some clones in this sample may be carry-over from other donors' samples.

This rearrangement joins TRBV7-3 to TRBJ2-7; TRBD1 matches 7 bases. Germline V gene sequence: CDR1 SGHTA, CDR2 FQGTGA. The CDR3 totals 14 residues. The junction had 5 bases not matched to a gene; V was cut back by 2 bases and J by 4 bases. CDR3: CASSLQGQSYEQYF. CDR3 DNA sequence: TGTGCCAGCAGCTTACAGGGACAGTCGTACGAGCAGTACTTC.

This clonotype showed up just a few times. The genes are TRBV5-5 and TRBJ1-6, with D uncertain. Trimming took off 1 base at V and 7 bases at J, with 12 bases between the two ends. CDR1 is SGHKS, CDR2 YYEKEE, per germline (reference sequence). This CDR3 is 15 amino acids long. This CDR3 is CASSLILHGNSPLHF. The CDR3 region has the DNA TGTGCCAGCAGCTTGATTCTCCACGGGAATTCACCCCTCCACTTT.

This clonotype was seen repeatedly, ten times or more. V and J are TRBV12-3 or TRBV12-4 and TRBJ2-5; 10 bases align to TRBD2. V shed 5 bases and J 7 bases; nucleotides not matched to a gene: 10. This CDR3 is built from 15 residues. The CDR3 loop reads CASSVGAGGQVTQYF. The CDR3 DNA reads as TGTGCCAGCAGTGTGGGAGCGGGGGGGCAGGTGACCCAGTACTTC.

The rearrangement joins TRBV7-2 to TRBJ1-5, with unresolved D. Looked up from germline, CDR1 is SGHTA and CDR2 is FQGNSA. The V gene lost 6 bases and the J gene lost 5 bases, with 11 bases spanning the gap. The CDR3 runs to 13 residues. This CDR3 reads CASSAESYQPQHF. The DNA for the CDR3 is TGTGCCAGCAGTGCTGAGAGTTATCAGCCCCAGCATTTT.

This clonotype has a count of ten or more. The chain recombines TRBV7-9 with TRBJ2-5; the D gene is possibly TRBD2 (5 bases). The V gene's germline CDR1 is SEHNR and CDR2 FQNEAQ (reference sequence). The CDR3 loop spans 14 amino acids. Between the trimmed V and J ends, which lost 2 bases and 0 bases, there was a span of 7 bases. The CDR3 nucleotides are TGTGCCAGCAGCTTAACGGACTACCAAGAGACCCAGTACTTC. It encodes CASSLTDYQETQYF.

As for this clonotype: A much larger clone differs from this one at a single base, so this may be a read error. The V and J genes are TRBV7-2 and TRBJ2-2, with D uncertain. Trimming took off 3 bases at V and 6 bases at J, with 8 bases between the two ends. CDR1 SGHTA and CDR2 FQGNSA come from the germline V gene. The CDR3 is 13 amino acids. CDR3: CASSFWVSGELFF. CDR3 nucleotide sequence: TGTGCCAGCAGCTTTTGGGTCTCCGGGGAGCTGTTTTTT.

This clonotype was detected only a few times. The J gene is TRBJ1-6, the V gene TRBV7-9; no reliable D call. The germline gives CDR1 SEHNR, CDR2 FQNEAQ (reference sequence). Trimming pared 5 bases from V and 10 bases from J, leaving 15 bases between. This CDR3 contains 14 residues. The CDR3 DNA sequence: TGTGCCAGCAGCACGAGGACCCCCGGGTCACCCCTCCACTTT. Translating gives CASSTRTPGSPLHF.

In its sample, this clonotype was seen many times. The rearrangement joins TRBV12-3 or TRBV12-4 to TRBJ2-4, with 10 bases that match TRBD2. Germline trimming cut 6 bases from V and 4 bases from J; bases unmatched to any gene: 3. The CDR3 runs 14 residues. CDR3 DNA: TGTGCCAGCAGACAGACTAGCGGGAAAAACATTCAGTACTTC. Encoded protein: CASRQTSGKNIQYF.

The V gene is TRBV20-1, the J gene TRBJ1-5; 8 bases line up with TRBD1. The CDR3 length is 18 residues. V was pared by 0 bases and J by 0 bases, with 10 bases of the junction left unmatched. Germline CDR1 and CDR2: DFQATT and SNEGSKA (reference sequence). CDR3 sequence reads: CSARDSGRTGNSNQPQHF. The CDR3 DNA sequence: TGCAGTGCTAGAGATTCTGGACGGACAGGGAATAGCAATCAGCCCCAGCATTTT.

There are many counts of this clonotype. The V call is TRBV6-6, the J call TRBJ2-1; TRBD1 or TRBD2 may be the D gene (5 bases each). Germline V gene lookup returns CDR1 MNHNY and CDR2 SVGAGI (reference sequence). There are 14 residues in the CDR3. V shed 6 bases and J shed 5 bases, with 14 bases lying between them. CDR3 loop: CASSTGTLNNEQFF. The CDR3 bases are TGTGCCAGCAGCACCGGGACCCTAAACAATGAGCAGTTCTTC.

This chain links TRBV28 with TRBJ1-5; tentatively, D is TRBD1 (5 bases). Germline V gives CDR1 MDHEN, CDR2 SYDVKM. The CDR3 covers 14 residues. Trimming pared 5 bases from V and 3 bases from J, leaving 11 bases between. CDR3 sequence: CASSGANDNQPQHF. The CDR3, as DNA: TGTGCCAGCAGTGGGGCCAATGACAATCAGCCCCAGCATTTT.

This clonotype was observed many times. The chain has TRBV7-2 and TRBJ2-7, with D possibly TRBD2 on 5 matching bases. The CDR3 has 15 amino acids. Deletions cut 2 bases from V and 3 bases from J, with 14 bases between. The germline V gene has CDR1 SGHTA and CDR2 FQGNSA. The CDR3 sequence: CASSLMGSVDYEQYF. The CDR3 nucleotides read TGTGCCAGCAGCTTAATGGGGAGCGTGGACTACGAGCAGTACTTC. Together with reference TRBV7-2 and TRBJ2-7, the CDR3 gives the full variable domain: GAGVSQSPSNKVTEKGKDVELRCDPISGHTALYWYRQSLGQGLEFLIYFQGNSAPDKSGLPSDRFSAERTGGSVSTLTIQRTQQEDSAVYLCASSLMGSVDYEQYFGPGTRLTVT.

The chain joins TRBV5-1 to TRBJ1-1; weak D call: TRBD1 (5 bases). Germline CDR1 SGHRS, CDR2 YFSETQ. This CDR3 has 14 amino acids. V was clipped by 4 bases and J by 1 base, with 11 bases between them. The DNA for the CDR3 is TGCGCCAGCAGCCCTGGACACGAGAACACTGAAGCTTTCTTT. It specifies CASSPGHENTEAFF.

This clonotype was counted at least ten times. The genes are TRBV28 and TRBJ2-3; D is possibly TRBD1 or TRBD2 (5 bases each). Per germline, CDR1 MDHEN and CDR2 SYDVKM. Trimming took 7 bases from V and 3 from J, leaving 14 bases between them. This CDR3 has 14 residues. The CDR3 is CASTSVGVTDTQYF. DNA for the CDR3: TGTGCCAGCACATCGGTGGGGGTAACAGATACGCAGTATTTT.

This rearrangement joins TRBV7-6 to TRBJ2-5; D gene unclear. From germline, CDR1 is SGHVS and CDR2 FNYEAQ. The length of the CDR3 is 12 residues. V lost 4 bases, J lost 4 bases, and 7 bases lay in between. CDR3 sequence: CASSSRLETQYF. CDR3 in DNA: TGTGCCAGCAGCTCTCGGTTAGAGACCCAGTACTTC.

Only a few counts were recorded for this clonotype. V is TRBV13 and J is TRBJ1-2; weak D call: TRBD1 (5 bases). Deletions cut 10 bases from V and 6 bases from J, with 18 bases between. This CDR3 contains 13 residues. In germline, CDR1 is PRHDT, CDR2 FYEKMQ (reference sequence). The CDR3 DNA is TGTGCCACCGGTAAAACAGGAACCCATGGCTACACCTTC. Translation gives CATGKTGTHGYTF.

At least ten counts were recorded for this clonotype. The CDR3 sequence: CASSQTDRESYEQYF. The CDR3 region has the DNA TGCGCCAGCAGCCAAACGGACAGGGAATCCTACGAGCAGTACTTC. The rearrangement joins TRBV4-1 to TRBJ2-7, with 8 nucleotides matching TRBD1. J lost 1 base, V lost 2 bases, and 4 bases had no gene match. Per the germline V gene, CDR1 is MGHRA and CDR2 is YSYEKL. The CDR3 is 15 amino acids.

In this sample, this clonotype turned up a few times. V usage is TRBV20-1 and J usage is TRBJ2-7, with TRBD2 matching over 7 bases. The CDR3 is 15 residues long. The germline CDR1 and CDR2 sequences are DFQATT and SNEGSKA (reference sequence). Trimming removed 0 bases from V and 4 bases from J; junction bases left unmatched: 9. As DNA, the CDR3 is TGCAGTGCTAGAGATCCGGCGGGAGTGATATACGAGCAGTACTTC. Amino acids: CSARDPAGVIYEQYF.

The CDR3 loop is CASSQAGADWRLEQFF. The DNA for the CDR3 is TGCGCCAGCAGCCAGGCAGGGGCCGACTGGCGTCTAGAGCAGTTCTTC. The V call is TRBV4-1, the J call TRBJ2-1; weak D call: TRBD1 (6 bases). Trimming shortened V by 3 bases and J by 10 bases, and 22 bases separated the two germline ends. This CDR3 is built from 16 residues. Germline V lookup: CDR1 MGHRA, CDR2 YSYEKL.

There are many counts of this clonotype. This chain links TRBV28 with TRBJ2-7; TRBD2 matches 10 bases. The CDR3 has 15 residues. Germline V lookup: CDR1 MDHEN, CDR2 SYDVKM. With 5 bases clipped from V and 6 bases from J, the junction kept 10 bases outside the gene matches. The CDR3 sequence: CASSEVGLAPFEQYF. The CDR3 nucleotides read TGTGCCAGCAGTGAGGTGGGACTAGCGCCCTTCGAGCAGTACTTC.

This clonotype was found a few times. The gene calls are TRBV3-1 and TRBJ1-5; 7 positions match TRBD1. V gave up 8 bases and J gave up 5 bases; unmatched junction bases: 9. Germline values: CDR1 LGHDT, CDR2 YNNKEL (reference sequence). The CDR3 extends over 14 amino acids. The CDR3 is CASRGGTGDQPQHF. In DNA, the CDR3 is TGTGCCAGCCGGGGGGGCACAGGGGATCAGCCCCAGCATTTT.

This clonotype was seen a handful of times. The chain is built from TRBV11-2 and TRBJ1-2, with D uncertain. Germline lookup yields CDR1 SGHAT and CDR2 FQNNGV. Trimming took off 2 bases at V and 4 bases at J, with 17 bases between the two ends. This CDR3 is built from 16 residues. Here the CDR3 reads CASSLSRPGRVYGYTF. CDR3 sequence (DNA): TGTGCCAGCAGCTTAAGCCGTCCAGGACGCGTCTATGGCTACACCTTC.

This clonotype has at least ten counts. The chain has TRBV7-6 and TRBJ2-2, with 8 bases aligning to TRBD1. The CDR3 has 16 amino acids. V trimming: 3 bases; J trimming: 0 bases; junction bases outside the gene matches: 3. Germline assignment: CDR1 SGHVS and CDR2 FNYEAQ. The DNA of the CDR3 is TGTGCCAGCAGCTTGCAACAGGGGGCGAACACCGGGGAGCTGTTTTTT. It codes for CASSLQQGANTGELFF.

This clonotype was detected ten times or more. V usage is TRBV7-2 and J usage is TRBJ2-1; no clear D. The germline gives CDR1 SGHTA, CDR2 FQGNSA. V shed 5 bases and J shed 5 bases, with 13 bases lying between them. This CDR3 contains 14 residues. CDR3 loop: CASSPIRRNNEQFF. In nucleotides, the CDR3 is TGTGCCAGCAGCCCTATTAGGCGGAACAATGAGCAGTTCTTC.

This clonotype was found a few times. V gene TRBV20-1 combines with J gene TRBJ2-7; D gene unclear. This CDR3 has 14 residues. Germline lookup yields CDR1 DFQATT and CDR2 SNEGSKA (reference sequence). CDR3 sequence (DNA): TGCAGCGGCCTCTCCGGGTTAAGCTCCTACGAGCAGTACTTC. As protein: CSGLSGLSSYEQYF.

This clonotype was seen only a few times. This sequence joins TRBV12-3 or TRBV12-4 and TRBJ2-1, with 9 positions matching TRBD2. J gave up 0 bases and V 1 base, and 4 bases lay outside the gene matches. The CDR3 is 17 amino acids. CDR3 in amino acids: CASSLVAGVSSYNEQFF. In DNA, the CDR3 is TGTGCCAGCAGTTTAGTAGCGGGGGTGAGCTCCTACAATGAGCAGTTCTTC.

Ten or more counts support this clonotype. As DNA, the CDR3 is TGCGCCAGCAGCCAAACGCCGGACGGGTCCTACGAGCAGTACTTC. Its protein product is CASSQTPDGSYEQYF. This chain uses TRBV4-3 with TRBJ2-7, with unresolved D. With 2 bases removed from V and 1 base from J, the gap between germline ends came to 12 bases. The CDR3 is 15 amino acids. Per germline, CDR1 LGHNA and CDR2 YSLEER.

The genes are TRBV7-3 and TRBJ1-1, with D maybe TRBD1 (5 bases). The germline V gene has CDR1 SGHTA and CDR2 FQGTGA. The CDR3 is made up of 17 amino acids. V gave up 4 bases and J gave up 3 bases, with 21 bases separating them. CDR3 bases: TGTGCCAGCAGCTCAAGGGGTGGGGGGTGGGCTTACACTGAAGCTTTCTTT. This translates into CASSSRGGGWAYTEAFF. The variable domain in full, with the rest retrieved from reference TRBV7-3 and TRBJ1-1, is GAGVSQTPSNKVTEKGKYVELRCDPISGHTALYWYRQSLGQGPEFLIYFQGTGAADDSGLPNDRFFAVRPEGSVSTLKIQRTERGDSAVYLCASSSRGGGWAYTEAFFGQGTRLTVV.

This clonotype has at least ten counts. V and J are TRBV7-2 and TRBJ2-7, with a possible D match to TRBD2 (5 bases). Deletions cut 4 bases from V and 3 bases from J, with 16 bases between. This CDR3 region has 15 residues. The germline V gene has CDR1 SGHTA and CDR2 FQGNSA. Here the CDR3 DNA reads TGTGCCAGCAGCTCCCGGGGTCGGCAGAACTACGAGCAGTACTTC. Protein sequence: CASSSRGRQNYEQYF.

The genes are TRBV10-3 and TRBJ2-1; D is possibly TRBD2 (5 bases). The CDR3 runs 15 residues. With 3 bases removed from V and 9 bases from J, the gap between germline ends came to 18 bases. Germline V gives CDR1 ENHRY, CDR2 SYGVKD. The CDR3 is CAISELETKGGEQFF. CDR3 coding DNA: TGTGCCATCAGTGAACTAGAGACCAAGGGCGGTGAGCAGTTCTTC.

The sample holds many counts of this clonotype. This sequence joins TRBV4-3 and TRBJ1-1; tentatively, D is TRBD1 (6 bases). This CDR3 is 14 amino acids long. Germline CDR1 and CDR2: LGHNA and YSLEER. V was pared by 4 bases and J by 1 base, with 10 bases between. The CDR3 DNA reads as TGCGCCAGCAGCCCCCCGGGACAGAACACTGAAGCTTTCTTT. This translates into CASSPPGQNTEAFF.